This TCR beta chain was captured in a study of metastatic and nonmetastatic thyroid tumors. About the study: Patients with malignant and benign thyroid disease provided blood and tumor or nodule tissue, whose repertoires were compared.

This clone was observed a handful of times. Antigen specificity is unknown. CDR3 length: 15 amino acids. Germline values: CDR1 MNHNS, CDR2 SASEGT. V was clipped by 6 bases and J by 5 bases, with 14 bases between them. Patients were all untreated before their thyroid surgery. Study conclusions and caveats: Significantly higher TCR beta diversity was reportedly seen in malignant thyroid tumors than benign nodules, in blood and tumor.

TCRdb re-analyzed the PCR reads using MiXCR. This table has 20,000 or so clones, under 25% appearing once. The sample was blood. The clonotype originates from a male donor with papillary thyroid cancer or a benign thyroid nodule (not recorded which). Some clones in this sample may be carry-over from other donors' samples. The chain couples TRBV6-1 to TRBJ1-6, with D perhaps TRBD1 (5 bases). The DNA for the CDR3 is TGTGCCAGCAGCCGGACATTTTCTCATAATTCACCCCTCCACTTT. Amino acid sequence: CASSRTFSHNSPLHF.